This T cell receptor (beta chain) came from a study of blood T cell repertoires in COVID-19. Turning to the study itself: The United States, Italy and Spain were the sources of the acute and convalescent COVID-19 samples.

Germline loops: CDR1 SNHLY, CDR2 FYNNEI. The CDR3 contains 16 residues. Deletions cut 3 bases from V and 0 bases from J, with 9 bases between. Sequencing used immunoSEQ multiplex PCR; TCRdb keeps in-frame clones, though not all of them. The repertoire holds some 110,000 clones, with 82% as singletons. The V call is TRBV2, the J call TRBJ2-6; D gene ambiguous. The specimen sequenced was peripheral blood. The source of this sequence is a man aged 55 to 70 with acute or convalescent COVID-19. The CDR3 coding sequence is TGTGCCAGCAGTGAGCTAGTCAACTCTGGGGCCAACGTCCTGACTTTC. Amino acid sequence: CASSELVNSGANVLTF.